Listed here are 11 T cell receptor beta chains from one sample, sequenced in a study of blood T cell repertoires in COVID-19. Profiling relied on immunoSEQ multiplex PCR, and the TCRdb table lists in-frame clones only, not all of them. This table holds under 300,000 clones, more than 70% found once. The sequencing sample was made of peripheral blood. The receptors shown here come from a man older than 75 with acute or convalescent COVID-19.

The J gene is TRBJ1-1, the V gene TRBV30; 7 bases line up with TRBD1. The CDR3 loop spans 14 amino acids. In germline, CDR1 is GTSNPN, CDR2 SVGIG (reference sequence). V shed 4 bases and J 3 bases; nucleotides not matched to a gene: 8. The CDR3 sequence: CAWTRGGPDTEAFF. CDR3 coding DNA: TGTGCCTGGACCAGAGGGGGCCCAGACACTGAAGCTTTCTTT.

This clone showed up just once. The V gene is TRBV7-8, the J gene TRBJ1-4; D perhaps matches TRBD1 (6 bases). Trimming removed 0 bases from V and 8 bases from J, with 13 bases in between. This CDR3 contains 15 residues. CDR1 is SGHVS, CDR2 FQNEAQ, per germline. CDR3 region: CASSLADRRGEKLFF. CDR3 in DNA: TGTGCCAGCAGCTTAGCGGACAGACGAGGGGAAAAACTGTTTTTT.

The chain couples TRBV6-5 to TRBJ1-1; unclear D gene. The V and J ends lost 2 bases and 2 bases respectively, with 9 bases between them. The CDR3 is 14 amino acids. Germline V lookup: CDR1 MNHEY, CDR2 SVGAGI. The CDR3 spells CASSYSAINTEAFF. CDR3 DNA sequence: TGTGCCAGCAGTTACAGCGCAATCAACACTGAAGCTTTCTTT.

The rearrangement links TRBV7-3 to TRBJ1-6, with D perhaps matching TRBD1 (5 bases). CDR3 size: 14 residues. Trimming shortened V by 6 bases and J by 10 bases, and 16 bases separated the two germline ends. Germline V gives CDR1 SGHTA, CDR2 FQGTGA. The DNA for the CDR3 is TGTGCCAGCAGTCACGGTGTGGGGGGATCACCCCTCCACTTT. This gives the protein CASSHGVGGSPLHF.

As DNA, the CDR3 is TGCGCCAGCAGCCTCAGTCTCGGGACAGGAGAAGAGACCCAGTACTTC. Its translation is CASSLSLGTGEETQYF. The chain links TRBV5-1 to TRBJ2-5, with TRBD1 matching 8 bases. The CDR3 consists of 16 residues. J was trimmed by 3 bases and V by 4 bases; bases with no gene match: 11. The germline V gene has CDR1 SGHRS and CDR2 YFSETQ.

The V call is TRBV6-1, the J call TRBJ1-1; D gene uncertain. Germline V gives CDR1 MNHNS, CDR2 SASEGT. Trimming left V 0 bases short and J 1 base short, with 3 bases between. The CDR3 is 13 residues long. For the CDR3, the DNA is TGTGCCAGCAGTGAAGCTCGGAACACTGAAGCTTTCTTT. Its protein is CASSEARNTEAFF.

This CDR3 is CASSYSGTTNTEAFF. Here the CDR3 DNA reads TGTGCCAGCAGTTACTCCGGGACAACGAACACTGAAGCTTTCTTT. The chain uses TRBV6-5 and TRBJ1-1; TRBD1 might be the D (6 bases). The CDR3 runs 15 residues. The V gene's germline CDR1 is MNHEY and CDR2 SVGAGI. Trimming shortened V by 0 bases and J by 1 base, and 9 bases separated the two germline ends.

The chain carries TRBV30 and TRBJ1-4; weak D call: TRBD1 (5 bases). Germline lookup yields CDR1 GTSNPN and CDR2 SVGIG (reference sequence). V was cut by 5 bases and J by 0 bases, with 16 bases left in between. The CDR3 contains 16 residues. In DNA, the CDR3 is TGTGCCTGGGATCAAGGGCTAGGGGCAACTAATGAAAAACTGTTTTTT. Translation: CAWDQGLGATNEKLFF.

J is TRBJ1-2 and V is TRBV11-2, with 8 bases aligning to TRBD1. From germline, CDR1 is SGHAT and CDR2 FQNNGV. The V gene end was trimmed by 4 bases and the J gene end by 3 bases; junction bases not matched to a gene: 4. CDR3 length: 14 residues. The CDR3 region is CASSSGQGDYGYTF. CDR3 coding DNA: TGTGCCAGCAGCTCCGGACAGGGAGACTATGGCTACACCTTC.

The chain is built from TRBV5-4 and TRBJ2-3; 10 bases line up with TRBD2. Germline V CDR1 and CDR2: SGHNT, YYREEE (reference sequence). Trimming at V came to 1 base and at J to 2 bases, leaving 7 bases not matched to a gene. The CDR3 has 17 amino acids. The CDR3 DNA reads as TGTGCCAGCAGCTTGACTAGCGGGGCAGCCAACACAGATACGCAGTATTTT. Translation: CASSLTSGAANTDTQYF.

V usage is TRBV2 and J usage is TRBJ2-1; TRBD2 is a possible D gene (7 bases). The CDR3 has 15 residues. V was cut by 6 bases and J by 2 bases, with 14 bases left in between. In germline, CDR1 is SNHLY, CDR2 FYNNEI. CDR3 coding DNA: TGTGCCAGCAGCGGGAGGCGGGGGCCCTACAATGAGCAGTTCTTC. It encodes CASSGRRGPYNEQFF. The whole variable domain, filled in from reference TRBV2 and TRBJ2-1, reads EPEVTQTPSHQVTQMGQEVILRCVPISNHLYFYWYRQILGQKVEFLVSFYNNEISEKSEIFDDQFSVERPDGSNFTLKIRSTKLEDSAMYFCASSGRRGPYNEQFFGPGTRLTVL.